These T cell receptor beta chains were read from a single sample in a study of Ad26.COV2.S vaccination and SARS-CoV-2 variants. Sequenced by immunoSEQ multiplex PCR; TCRdb stores in-frame clones only, minus some. The table lists some 320,000 clones, about 82% of them singletons. The material sequenced was peripheral blood, taken in a trial of Ad26.COV2.S vaccine versus placebo. These receptor sequences come from a person aged 18-60 years who received the Ad26.COV2.S COVID-19 vaccine or a placebo. Both conserved end residues are part of each CDR3. A D gene is named only where the DNA matches it firmly. Rows give clone size only sometimes, using once, few, many, or a class for an expanded clone.

d_gene,v_gene,j_gene,abundance,CDR3nt,CDR3aa
TRBD1,TRBV19,TRBJ2-2,.,TGTGCCAGTAGTATAGCCTCCAGGGGGCCGGACACCGGGGAGCTGTTTTTT,CASSIASRGPDTGELFF
.,TRBV9,TRBJ1-2,.,TGTGCCAGCAGCCCCAGCGGGGTTAGCTATGGCTACACCTTC,CASSPSGVSYGYTF
.,TRBV27,TRBJ1-5,.,TGTGCCAGCAGGCAAGGGGGCAATCAGCCCCAGCATTTT,CASRQGGNQPQHF
TRBD1,TRBV12-3/TRBV12-4,TRBJ1-1,.,TGTGCCAGCAGCCCGACAGGGGGCCCTGAAGCTTTCTTT,CASSPTGGPEAFF
.,TRBV5-4,TRBJ2-3,.,TGTGCCAGCAGCCGGGACCCACTACTAGATACGCAGTATTTT,CASSRDPLLDTQYF
.,TRBV5-1,TRBJ2-6,.,TGCGCCAGCAGCTTCGCAGACAAGCCTGGGGCCAACGTCCTGACTTTC,CASSFADKPGANVLTF
.,TRBV4-1,TRBJ1-2,.,TGCGCCAGCAGCCAAGAGAGTGCTTGGCAGGGGAGCTATGGCTACACCTTC,CASSQESAWQGSYGYTF
TRBD1,TRBV7-2,TRBJ2-7,.,TGTGCCAGCAGCCGCACCCTTAGACAGGGCTACGAGCAGTACTTC,CASSRTLRQGYEQYF
.,TRBV25-1,TRBJ1-2,.,TGTGCCAGCAGTGATGCTCCTAACTATGGCTACACCTTC,CASSDAPNYGYTF
.,TRBV18,TRBJ1-3,few,TGTGCCAGCTCACCACGTCGGGGAGACGGAAACACCATATATTTT,CASSPRRGDGNTIYF
.,TRBV6-5,TRBJ2-7,.,TGTGCCAGCAGGGTTGAGGGGGGGTACGAGCAGTACTTC,CASRVEGGYEQYF
.,TRBV19,TRBJ1-5,.,TGTGCCAGTAGCCTGGGGGGGAACGACCAGCCCCAGCATTTT,CASSLGGNDQPQHF
.,TRBV30,TRBJ1-2,.,TGTGCCTGGAGTAGGGGGTCCCACGACTATGGCTACACCTTC,CAWSRGSHDYGYTF
TRBD1,TRBV7-9,TRBJ1-1,.,TGTGCCAGCAGCCGTACGGGACAGCCGAACACTGAAGCTTTCTTT,CASSRTGQPNTEAFF
.,TRBV27,TRBJ2-3,.,TGTGCCAGCAGTTTTCTGACGGTCCCAGATACGCAGTATTTT,CASSFLTVPDTQYF
TRBD1,TRBV6-5,TRBJ1-2,once,TGTGCCAGCAAAGGGGACAGGGGTGGCTACACCTTC,CASKGDRGGYTF
.,TRBV25-1,TRBJ1-1,.,TGTGCCAGCACTCCTCGCCGGGGGAACCGCATGAACACTGAAGCTTTCTTT,CASTPRRGNRMNTEAFF
.,TRBV18,TRBJ2-1,.,TGTGCCAGCTCACCACCGGGGGAGTCCTACAATGAGCAGTTCTTC,CASSPPGESYNEQFF
.,TRBV6-1,TRBJ2-2,once,TGTGCCAGCAGTGACAGGGGAGAGACCGGGGAGCTGTTTTTT,CASSDRGETGELFF
.,TRBV2,TRBJ2-5,.,TGTGCCAGCAGTGAAGCGACAGGAAGCCAAGAGACCCAGTACTTC,CASSEATGSQETQYF
TRBD2,TRBV5-1,TRBJ2-1,.,TGCGCCAGCAGCGACCCTAGCGGGGGAACCTACAATGAGCAGTTCTTC,CASSDPSGGTYNEQFF
TRBD1,TRBV5-4,TRBJ2-5,.,TGTGCCAGCAGCTTTTTGGCTGGGACAGGGGGAGAGACCCAGTACTTC,CASSFLAGTGGETQYF
TRBD1,TRBV18,TRBJ1-5,.,TGTGCCAGCTCACCTCCGACAGGGTATAGCAATCAGCCCCAGCATTTT,CASSPPTGYSNQPQHF
TRBD1,TRBV7-9,TRBJ2-2,.,TGTGCCAGCAGCTTAGACAGGGGAGTCGGGGAGCTGTTTTTT,CASSLDRGVGELFF
TRBD2,TRBV6-4,TRBJ2-3,.,TGTGCCAGCAGTCTCAGCGGGGGCTTCGGGGGCACAGATACGCAGTATTTT,CASSLSGGFGGTDTQYF
.,TRBV2,TRBJ1-1,.,TGTGCCAGCAGGAAGACAGAATTAAACACTGAAGCTTTCTTT,CASRKTELNTEAFF
.,TRBV7-8,TRBJ1-2,.,TGTGCCAGCAGCCGACCGGATCGGCGAGGCTACACCTTC,CASSRPDRRGYTF
.,TRBV6-5,TRBJ2-1,.,TGTGCCAGCAGTAGAAGAAACAATGAGCAGTTCTTC,CASSRRNNEQFF
.,TRBV28,TRBJ2-1,.,TGTGCCAGCCGCCTACAGGGTGGTTTTAACAATGAGCAGTTCTTC,CASRLQGGFNNEQFF
TRBD1,TRBV6-6,TRBJ1-4,.,TGTGCCAGCAGTTACGTGTCAGGGGGTTCAACGTTTTTT,CASSYVSGGSTFF
.,TRBV18,TRBJ2-4,.,TGTGCCAGCTCACATTATTTTCCTGCCAAAAACATTCAGTACTTC,CASSHYFPAKNIQYF
.,TRBV19,TRBJ1-3,.,TGTGCCAGTAGTATAGTGAGGGGTCCTGGAAACACCATATATTTT,CASSIVRGPGNTIYF
.,TRBV2,TRBJ2-1,few,TGTGCCAGCCTTCGATACAATGAGCAGTTCTTC,CASLRYNEQFF
.,TRBV5-4,TRBJ1-1,.,TGTGCCAGCAGCTTGGGCAGGGGCGTAAGGAACACTGAAGCTTTCTTT,CASSLGRGVRNTEAFF
.,TRBV2,TRBJ1-1,.,TGTGCCAGCAGGATGCGGGGGACGAACACTGAAGCTTTCTTT,CASRMRGTNTEAFF
TRBD1,TRBV27,TRBJ1-1,.,TGTGCCAGCAGTATACAGGGGGACTATGAAGCTTTCTTT,CASSIQGDYEAFF
TRBD2,TRBV6-2/TRBV6-3,TRBJ2-5,.,TGTGCCAGCAGTTACTCGTTGCCCCGAGCGGGGGGAGAGACCCAGTACTTC,CASSYSLPRAGGETQYF
TRBD2,TRBV5-4,TRBJ2-1,.,TGTGCCAGCAGCTCACGGACTAGCGGGGACTACAATGAGCAGTTCTTC,CASSSRTSGDYNEQFF
.,TRBV4-3,TRBJ2-5,.,TGCGCCAGCAGCCAAGGGCCAAAAAACGGACAAGAGACCCAGTACTTC,CASSQGPKNGQETQYF
TRBD1,TRBV5-4,TRBJ2-1,.,TGTGCCAGCAGCCCTAGAGACAGGGTAAAGGGCCGGAATGAGCAGTTCTTC,CASSPRDRVKGRNEQFF
.,TRBV6-5,TRBJ2-3,once,TGTGCCAGCAGGGGGATAACAGATACGCAGTATTTT,CASRGITDTQYF
.,TRBV19,TRBJ2-7,.,TGTGCCAGTAAAGGGCAGGGCCCAACCTACGAGCAGTACTTC,CASKGQGPTYEQYF
.,TRBV21-1,TRBJ1-1,.,TGTGCCAGCAGCAAAAGCCGGGGACAGCTTAACACTGAAGCTTTCTTT,CASSKSRGQLNTEAFF
.,TRBV6-5,TRBJ1-1,.,TGTGCCAGCACCGTCGACAGGCTGAACACTGAAGCTTTCTTT,CASTVDRLNTEAFF
.,TRBV10-3,TRBJ2-1,.,TGTGCCATCAGTGTCAACGTAGACAATGAGCAGTTCTTC,CAISVNVDNEQFF
TRBD1,TRBV15,TRBJ1-1,.,TGTGCCACCAGCGGCCCGGCGGGAGGGGGCTCGAACACTGAAGCTTTCTTT,CATSGPAGGGSNTEAFF
.,TRBV30,TRBJ1-1,.,TGTGCCGGTGATGGGGTCACGTCGTCTGTAGCTTTCTTT,CAGDGVTSSVAFF
TRBD2,TRBV28,TRBJ2-3,.,TGTGCCAGCAGTTTATTGTCTAGCGGGGGGTATAGCACAGATACGCAGTATTTT,CASSLLSSGGYSTDTQYF
.,TRBV4-3,TRBJ1-1,.,TGCGCCAGCAGCCTCTCTGAAGGGAGGGTCGACACTGAAGCTTTCTTT,CASSLSEGRVDTEAFF
TRBD1,TRBV5-6,TRBJ1-1,.,TGTGCCAGCAGCCCGGACAGGGGATTGAACACTGAAGCTTTCTTT,CASSPDRGLNTEAFF
.,TRBV7-9,TRBJ1-2,.,TGTGCCAGCAGCCCCCTGGGCCTCTTTGACAGGCGGTCCTACTATGGCTACACCTTC,CASSPLGLFDRRSYYGYTF
.,TRBV7-2,TRBJ1-5,.,TGTGCCAGCAGCCTCTCATCAGGGGACCAGCCCCAGCATTTT,CASSLSSGDQPQHF